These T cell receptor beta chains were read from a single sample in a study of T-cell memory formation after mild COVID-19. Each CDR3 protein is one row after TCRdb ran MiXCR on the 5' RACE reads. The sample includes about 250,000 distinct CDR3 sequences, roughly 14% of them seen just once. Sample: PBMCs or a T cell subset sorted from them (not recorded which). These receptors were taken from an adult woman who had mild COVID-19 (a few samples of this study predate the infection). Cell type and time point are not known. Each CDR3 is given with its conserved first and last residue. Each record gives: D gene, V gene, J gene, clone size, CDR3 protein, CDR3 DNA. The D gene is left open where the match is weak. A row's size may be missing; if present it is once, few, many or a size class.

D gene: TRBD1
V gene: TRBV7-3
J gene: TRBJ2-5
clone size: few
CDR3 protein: CASSFGDRVETQYF
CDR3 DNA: TGTGCCAGCAGCTTCGGGGACAGGGTGGAGACCCAGTACTTC

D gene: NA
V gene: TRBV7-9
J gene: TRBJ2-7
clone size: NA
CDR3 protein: CASRRTYEQYF
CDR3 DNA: TGTGCCAGCAGGAGGACCTACGAGCAGTACTTC

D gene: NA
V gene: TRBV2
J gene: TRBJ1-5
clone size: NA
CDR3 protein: CASSVFGNQPQHF
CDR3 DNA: TGTGCCAGCAGTGTTTTTGGGAATCAGCCCCAGCATTTT

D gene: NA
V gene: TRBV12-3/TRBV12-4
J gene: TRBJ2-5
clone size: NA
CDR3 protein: CASSFGLETQYF
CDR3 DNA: TGTGCCAGCAGTTTTGGACTAGAGACCCAGTACTTC

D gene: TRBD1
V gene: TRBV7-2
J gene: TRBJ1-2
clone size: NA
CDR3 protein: CASSYDRGYGYTF
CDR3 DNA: TGTGCCAGCAGCTATGACAGGGGTTATGGCTACACCTTC

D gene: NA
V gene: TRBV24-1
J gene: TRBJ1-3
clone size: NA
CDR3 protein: CATPPQGRAGNTIYF
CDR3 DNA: TGTGCCACCCCGCCGCAGGGGCGAGCTGGAAACACCATATATTTT

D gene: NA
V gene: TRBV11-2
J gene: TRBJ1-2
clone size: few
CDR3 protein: CASSFRQVLNGYTF
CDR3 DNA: TGTGCCAGCAGCTTCCGACAGGTCCTCAATGGCTACACCTTC

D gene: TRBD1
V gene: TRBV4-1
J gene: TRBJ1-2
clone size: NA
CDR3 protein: CASTPPGQGNYGYTF
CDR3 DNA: TGCGCCAGCACCCCCCCAGGACAGGGGAACTATGGCTACACCTTC

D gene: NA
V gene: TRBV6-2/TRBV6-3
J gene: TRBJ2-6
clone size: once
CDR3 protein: CASSGIPGSGANVLTF
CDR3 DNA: TGTGCCAGCAGTGGGATACCTGGCTCTGGGGCCAACGTCCTGACTTTC

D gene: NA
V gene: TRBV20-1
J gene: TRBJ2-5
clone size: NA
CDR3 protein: CSAIQGRETQYF
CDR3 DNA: TGCAGTGCTATACAGGGACGAGAGACCCAGTACTTC

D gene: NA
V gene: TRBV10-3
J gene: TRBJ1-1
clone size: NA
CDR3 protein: CAIGRRENTEAFF
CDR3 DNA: TGTGCCATCGGGAGGAGAGAGAACACTGAAGCTTTCTTT

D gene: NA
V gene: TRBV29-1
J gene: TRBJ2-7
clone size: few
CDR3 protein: CSVESAGSGGSYEQYF
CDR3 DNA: TGCAGCGTTGAATCCGCAGGGTCCGGAGGCTCCTACGAGCAGTACTTC

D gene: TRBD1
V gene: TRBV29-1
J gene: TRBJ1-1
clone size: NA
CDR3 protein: CSVGQGRNTEAFF
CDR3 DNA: TGCAGCGTAGGACAGGGGAGGAACACTGAAGCTTTCTTT

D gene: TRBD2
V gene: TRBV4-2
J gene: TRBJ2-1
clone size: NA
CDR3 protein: CASRSRAGGVAEQFF
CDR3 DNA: TGTGCCAGCAGGAGTAGGGCGGGAGGGGTCGCTGAGCAGTTCTTC

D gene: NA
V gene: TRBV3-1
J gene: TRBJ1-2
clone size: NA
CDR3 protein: CASSQDWKGVDGYTF
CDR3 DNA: TGTGCCAGCAGCCAAGATTGGAAAGGGGTGGATGGCTACACCTTC

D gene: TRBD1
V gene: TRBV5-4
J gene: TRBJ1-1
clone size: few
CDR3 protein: CASTTQRDRDTEAFF
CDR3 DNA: TGTGCCAGCACTACACAACGTGACAGGGATACTGAAGCTTTCTTT

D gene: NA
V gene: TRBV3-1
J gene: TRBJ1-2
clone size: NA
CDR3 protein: CASSHGAGTPRGYTF
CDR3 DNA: TGTGCCAGCAGCCATGGCGCCGGGACACCTAGAGGCTACACCTTC

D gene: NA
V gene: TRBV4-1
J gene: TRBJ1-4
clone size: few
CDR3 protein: CASSLDRSNEKLFF
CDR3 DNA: TGCGCCAGCAGCCTGGACCGGAGTAATGAAAAACTGTTTTTT

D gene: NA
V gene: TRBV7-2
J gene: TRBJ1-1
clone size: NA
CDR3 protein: CASSFQVEGNTEAFF
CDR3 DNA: TGTGCCAGCAGCTTTCAGGTGGAAGGGAACACTGAAGCTTTCTTT

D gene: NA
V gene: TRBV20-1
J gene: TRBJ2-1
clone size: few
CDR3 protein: CSAPAQGISYNEQFF
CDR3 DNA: TGCAGTGCTCCGGCCCAGGGGATCTCCTACAATGAGCAGTTCTTC

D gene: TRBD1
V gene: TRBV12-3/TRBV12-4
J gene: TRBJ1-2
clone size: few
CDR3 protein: CASSPPGQGYGYTF
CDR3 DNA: TGCGCCAGCAGCCCACCGGGACAGGGCTATGGCTACACCTTC

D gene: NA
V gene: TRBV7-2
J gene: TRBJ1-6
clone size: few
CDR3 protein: CASSPWPSGPLHF
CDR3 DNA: TGTGCCAGCAGCCCCTGGCCGAGTGGACCCCTCCACTTT

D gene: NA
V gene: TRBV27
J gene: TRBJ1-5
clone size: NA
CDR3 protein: CASRGNDFRPQHF
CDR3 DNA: TGTGCCAGCCGGGGTAACGACTTTCGGCCCCAGCATTTT

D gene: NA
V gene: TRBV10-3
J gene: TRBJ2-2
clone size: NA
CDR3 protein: CAIGRPANTGELFF
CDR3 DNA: TGTGCCATAGGGAGGCCCGCGAACACCGGGGAGCTGTTTTTT

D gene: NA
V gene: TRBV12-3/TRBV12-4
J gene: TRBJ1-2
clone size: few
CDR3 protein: CASSLTLGVGDGYTF
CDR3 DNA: TGTGCCAGCAGTTTAACTCTAGGGGTAGGGGATGGCTACACCTTC

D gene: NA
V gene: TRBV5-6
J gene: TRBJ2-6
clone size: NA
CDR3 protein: CASSLVGAGANVLTF
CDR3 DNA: TGTGCCAGCAGCTTGGTGGGGGCTGGGGCCAACGTCCTGACTTTC

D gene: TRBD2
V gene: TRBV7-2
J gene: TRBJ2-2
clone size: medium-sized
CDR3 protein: CASSRLAGGSPEKAGELFF
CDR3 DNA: TGTGCCAGCAGCCGCCTAGCGGGAGGGTCGCCCGAGAAGGCCGGGGAGCTGTTTTTT

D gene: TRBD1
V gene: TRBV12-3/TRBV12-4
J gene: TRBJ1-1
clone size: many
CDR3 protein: CASTSGQGTEAFF
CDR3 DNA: TGTGCCAGCACGTCGGGACAGGGCACTGAAGCTTTCTTT

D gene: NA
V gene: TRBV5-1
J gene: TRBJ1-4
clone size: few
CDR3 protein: CASSLAQGATNEKLFF
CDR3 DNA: TGCGCCAGCAGCTTGGCACAGGGCGCAACTAATGAAAAACTGTTTTTT

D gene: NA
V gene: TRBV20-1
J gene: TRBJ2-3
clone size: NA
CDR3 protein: CSARDLGSSGSRGTDTQYF
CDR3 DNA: TGCAGTGCTAGAGATTTGGGGAGTAGCGGAAGCCGCGGCACAGATACGCAGTATTTT

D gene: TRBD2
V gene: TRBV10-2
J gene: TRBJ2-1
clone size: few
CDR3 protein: CASRTSGRENEQFF
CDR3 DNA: TGCGCCAGCAGGACTAGCGGGAGGGAGAATGAGCAGTTCTTC

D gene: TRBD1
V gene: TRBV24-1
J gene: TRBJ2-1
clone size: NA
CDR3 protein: CATAMSEGQGGNEQFF
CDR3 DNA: TGTGCCACGGCGATGTCCGAGGGACAGGGGGGGAATGAGCAGTTCTTC

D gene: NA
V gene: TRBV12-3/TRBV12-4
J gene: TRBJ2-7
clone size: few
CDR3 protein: CASRETGSPSYEQYF
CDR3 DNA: TGTGCCAGCAGAGAAACAGGCTCTCCATCCTACGAGCAGTACTTC

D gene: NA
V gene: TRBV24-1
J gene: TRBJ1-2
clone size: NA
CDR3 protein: CATSDPAWRYTF
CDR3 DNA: TGTGCCACCAGTGATCCTGCCTGGCGCTACACCTTC

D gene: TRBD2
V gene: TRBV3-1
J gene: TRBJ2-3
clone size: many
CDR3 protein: CASKLTSGYTDTQYF
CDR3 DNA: TGTGCCAGCAAGTTAACTAGCGGGTACACAGATACGCAGTATTTT

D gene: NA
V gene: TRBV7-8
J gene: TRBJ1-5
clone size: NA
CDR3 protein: CASSLGTYSNQPQHF
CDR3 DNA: TGTGCCAGCAGCTTAGGGACATACAGCAATCAGCCCCAGCATTTT

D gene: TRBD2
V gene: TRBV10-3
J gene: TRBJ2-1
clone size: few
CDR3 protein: CAISESGSGGHDEQFF
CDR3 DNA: TGTGCCATCAGTGAGTCGGGGAGCGGGGGGCACGATGAGCAGTTCTTC

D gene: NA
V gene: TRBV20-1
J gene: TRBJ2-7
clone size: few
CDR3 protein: CSARPDISYEQYF
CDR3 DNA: TGCAGTGCTAGACCTGACATCTCCTACGAGCAGTACTTC

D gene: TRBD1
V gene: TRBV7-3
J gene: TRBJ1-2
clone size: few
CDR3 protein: CASSPNTGGGDYGYTF
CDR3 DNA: TGTGCCAGCAGCCCAAACACGGGAGGGGGCGACTATGGCTACACCTTC

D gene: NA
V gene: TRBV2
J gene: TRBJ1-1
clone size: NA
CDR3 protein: CASSGYTNTEAFF
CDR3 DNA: TGTGCCAGCAGTGGGTACACGAACACTGAAGCTTTCTTT

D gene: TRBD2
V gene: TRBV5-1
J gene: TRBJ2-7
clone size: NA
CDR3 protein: CASSLTSGGASYEQYF
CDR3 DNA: TGCGCCAGCAGCTTGACTAGCGGGGGCGCTTCCTACGAGCAGTACTTC

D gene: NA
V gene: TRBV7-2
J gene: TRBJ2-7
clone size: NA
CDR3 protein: CASSSRSRDLAYEQYF
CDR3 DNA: TGTGCCAGCAGCAGCAGATCCCGGGACCTAGCCTACGAGCAGTACTTC

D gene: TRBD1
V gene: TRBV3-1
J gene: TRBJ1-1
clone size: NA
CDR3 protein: CASSQGQGRTEAFF
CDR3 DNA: TGTGCCAGCAGCCAAGGACAGGGGAGGACTGAAGCTTTCTTT

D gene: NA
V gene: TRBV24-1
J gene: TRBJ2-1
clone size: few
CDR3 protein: CATGETAYNEQFF
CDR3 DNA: TGTGCCACGGGAGAGACGGCCTACAATGAGCAGTTCTTC

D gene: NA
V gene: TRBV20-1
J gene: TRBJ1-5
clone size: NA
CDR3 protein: CSARVGGGNQPQHF
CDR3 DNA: TGCAGTGCTCGAGTCGGGGGAGGCAATCAGCCCCAGCATTTT

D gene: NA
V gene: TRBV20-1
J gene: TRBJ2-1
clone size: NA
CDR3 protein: CSARRVRDAHEQFF
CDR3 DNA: TGCAGTGCTAGGCGGGTCAGGGATGCCCATGAGCAGTTCTTC